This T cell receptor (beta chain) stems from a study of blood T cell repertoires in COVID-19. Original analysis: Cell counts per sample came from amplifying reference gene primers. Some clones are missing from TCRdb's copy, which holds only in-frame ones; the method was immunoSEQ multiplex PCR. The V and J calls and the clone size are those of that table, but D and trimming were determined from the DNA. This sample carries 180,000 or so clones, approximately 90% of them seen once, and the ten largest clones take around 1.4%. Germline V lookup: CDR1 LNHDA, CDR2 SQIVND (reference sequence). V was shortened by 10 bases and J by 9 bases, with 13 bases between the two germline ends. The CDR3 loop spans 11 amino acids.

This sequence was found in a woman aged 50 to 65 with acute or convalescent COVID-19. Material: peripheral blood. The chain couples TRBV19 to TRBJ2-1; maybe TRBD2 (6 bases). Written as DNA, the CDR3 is TGTGCCACCCGAGGAGGGGCTGAGCAGTTCTTC. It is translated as CATRGGAEQFF.